Below, 27 T cell receptor beta chains from the same sample are listed, as sequenced in a study of CD8+CD57+ T cells in acquired aplastic anemia. Sequencing was done on patients that had shown CD8+CD57+ cell expansion by flow cytometry. The template used for profiling TCR beta VDJ and CDR3 was genomic DNA. TCRdb re-analysed the reads in MiXCR, keeping a single row per CDR3 protein. Of some 200,000 distinct CDR3 sequences in the sample, around half were seen once. The sample taken for sequencing was sorted CD4+, CD8+, or CD8+CD57+ T cells (not recorded which) from PBMCs. The source is a human donor with aplastic anemia.

In its sample, this clonotype was seen a few times. The DNA of the CDR3 is TGTGCCAGCAGCTTAGAAATTAACAATGAGCAGTTCTTC. Translated, it gives CASSLEINNEQFF. The chain is built from TRBV7-8 and TRBJ2-5; no clear D gene. The end of the DNA is better explained by TRBJ2-1, so the J call may be wrong. CDR3 size: 13 residues. Germline loops: CDR1 SGHVS, CDR2 FQNEAQ.

This clonotype was seen more than once but under ten times. The gene calls are TRBV25-1 and TRBJ2-1; D may be TRBD1 or TRBD2 (6 bases each). V lost 4 bases and J 7 bases, leaving 14 bases between the germline ends. The CDR3 is made up of 14 amino acids. Per the germline V gene, CDR1 is MGHDK and CDR2 is SYGVNS. The CDR3 reads CASSVATGRNEQFF. For the CDR3, the DNA is TGTGCCAGCAGTGTGGCCACAGGGAGGAATGAGCAGTTCTTC.

V gene TRBV30 combines with J gene TRBJ2-1; D not certain. The CDR3 spans 11 residues. V was trimmed by 0 bases and J by 13 bases, leaving 10 bases between them. CDR1 is GTSNPN, CDR2 SVGIG, per germline (reference sequence). The CDR3 sequence: CAWSVGLLQFF. The CDR3 DNA is TGTGCCTGGAGTGTAGGCCTTCTTCAGTTCTTC.

The rearrangement uses TRBV5-4 and TRBJ2-7; D gene unclear. CDR1 and CDR2 (germline): SGHNT, YYREEE (reference sequence). The CDR3 totals 15 residues. Trimming removed 2 bases from V and 6 bases from J, with 18 bases in between. CDR3 amino acids: CASSLPRAGNGEQYF. DNA of the CDR3: TGTGCCAGCAGCTTACCCCGGGCAGGCAACGGCGAGCAGTACTTC. Variable domain in full (rest from reference TRBV5-4 and TRBJ2-7): ETGVTQSPTHLIKTRGQQVTLRCSSQSGHNTVSWYQQALGQGPQFIFQYYREEENGRGNFPPRFSGLQFPNYSSELNVNALELDDSALYLCASSLPRAGNGEQYFGPGTRLTVT.

J is TRBJ2-1 and V is TRBV10-1; TRBD2 aligns across 14 bases. Per germline, CDR1 WNHNN and CDR2 SYGVQD (reference sequence). The CDR3 sequence is 15 residues long. The ends lost 6 bases at V and 8 bases at J; junction bases unmatched: 6. CDR3 DNA sequence: TGCGCCAGCAGCCCCGGGACTAGCGGGGGTGATGAGCAGTTCTTC. It codes for CASSPGTSGGDEQFF.

A note on this clonotype: A much larger clone is a single base away; this may be a read error. V and J are TRBV11-2 and TRBJ2-1, with D perhaps assigned TRBD1 or TRBD2 (5 bases each). The CDR3 extends over 15 amino acids. Trimming removed 5 bases at V and 6 bases at J, with 17 bases between. Germline CDR1 and CDR2: SGHAT and FQNNGV. The CDR3 reads CASSVRDRPRNEQFF. CDR3 in DNA: TGTGCCAGCAGCGTCCGGGACCGGCCCCGCAATGAGCAGTTCTTC.

This clonotype was seen at least ten times. This rearrangement joins TRBV11-2 to TRBJ2-4, with 9 bases that match TRBD2. This CDR3 has 17 amino acids. Trimming took 0 bases from V and 0 from J; bases not matched to a gene: 3. CDR1 SGHAT and CDR2 FQNNGV come from the germline V gene. Written as DNA, the CDR3 is TGTGCCAGCAGCTTAGATCAAGCGGGAGGAGCCAAAAACATTCAGTACTTC. It encodes CASSLDQAGGAKNIQYF.

This clonotype was seen many times. The V and J genes are TRBV19 and TRBJ1-2, with unresolved D. This CDR3 region has 12 residues. Germline V CDR1 and CDR2: LNHDA, SQIVND (reference sequence). The V end lost 6 bases, the J end lost 1 base, and 6 bases lay between the germline ends. The CDR3 loop reads CASRGFNYGYTF. CDR3 DNA sequence: TGTGCCAGTAGGGGGTTTAACTATGGCTACACCTTC.

This clonotype was observed a handful of times. The V and J genes are TRBV7-9 and TRBJ1-1, with D uncertain. With 1 base removed from V and 7 bases from J, the gap between germline ends came to 7 bases. Looked up from germline, CDR1 is SEHNR and CDR2 is FQNEAQ (reference sequence). The CDR3 is 12 amino acids. The CDR3 loop is CASSLGGVEAFF. The CDR3 nucleotides are TGTGCCAGCAGCTTAGGCGGGGTTGAAGCTTTCTTT.

This clonotype has just one count. V and J are TRBV15 and TRBJ1-2, with a weak D call TRBD1 (5 bases). In germline, CDR1 is LNHNV, CDR2 YYDKDF (reference sequence). The CDR3 totals 14 residues. Between the trimmed V and J ends, which lost 7 bases and 8 bases, there was a span of 20 bases. The chain's CDR3 is CATNNKPGPGGYTF. Written as DNA, the CDR3 is TGTGCCACCAACAACAAACCGGGGCCGGGGGGCTACACCTTC.

J is TRBJ1-6 and V is TRBV24-1; 8 positions agree with TRBD1. The CDR3 consists of 13 residues. J was trimmed by 9 bases and V by 12 bases; bases with no gene match: 9. Germline V gives CDR1 KGHDR, CDR2 SFDVKD. The CDR3 DNA reads as TGTGCCCCAGAGGACAGGGAACGTTCACCCCTCCACTTT. It encodes CAPEDRERSPLHF.

CDR3: CSAATSGVEQFF. The CDR3 nucleotides are TGCAGTGCAGCAACTAGCGGGGTAGAGCAGTTCTTC. J is TRBJ2-1 and V is TRBV20-1, with TRBD2 matching over 10 bases. Trimming at V came to 6 bases and at J to 10 bases, leaving 6 bases not matched to a gene. The CDR3 totals 12 residues. Germline loops: CDR1 DFQATT, CDR2 SNEGSKA (reference sequence).

This chain joins TRBV7-6 and TRBJ2-7; D possibly corresponds to TRBD1 (5 bases). V lost 0 bases to trimming and J lost 3 bases, with 12 bases between them. There are 15 residues in the CDR3. Per germline, CDR1 SGHVS and CDR2 FNYEAQ. DNA of the CDR3: TGTGCCAGCAGCTTAGCCGGTGACAGCCACTACGAGCAGTACTTC. Protein sequence: CASSLAGDSHYEQYF.

This clonotype was picked up a small number of times. The chain carries TRBV6-1 and TRBJ2-2, with 7 bases that match TRBD2. CDR1 is MNHNS, CDR2 SASEGT, per germline. There are 18 residues in the CDR3. Trimming removed 5 bases from V and 5 bases from J; junction bases left unmatched: 17. The CDR3 here is CASSPIATWAGATGELFF. CDR3 coding DNA: TGTGCCAGCAGTCCTATAGCAACCTGGGCGGGAGCAACCGGGGAGCTGTTTTTT.

The V gene is TRBV9, the J gene TRBJ2-3, with D maybe TRBD2 (6 bases). V gave up 3 bases and J gave up 4 bases, with 21 bases separating them. The CDR3 is 17 amino acids. CDR1 SGDLS and CDR2 YYNGEE come from the germline V gene. The CDR3 protein is CASSARGGPEEADTQYF. The CDR3 nucleotides read TGTGCCAGCAGCGCGAGAGGAGGGCCGGAGGAGGCAGATACGCAGTATTTT.

This clonotype was counted ten times or more. The gene calls are TRBV12-5 and TRBJ1-1; D is unclear. Trimming took off 5 bases at V and 6 bases at J, with 13 bases between the two ends. CDR1 is LGHNT and CDR2 is FRNRAP in the germline V gene. CDR3 length equals 13 residues. The CDR3 DNA reads as TGTGCTAGTGGTAAGCAGACAAGGGCTGAAGCTTTCTTT. This encodes CASGKQTRAEAFF. Drawing the rest from reference TRBV12-5 and TRBJ1-1, the complete variable domain is DARVTQTPRHKVTEMGQEVTMRCQPILGHNTVFWYRQTMMQGLELLAYFRNRAPLDDSGMPKDRFSAEMPDATLATLKIQPSEPRDSAVYFCASGKQTRAEAFFGQGTRLTVV.

The chain has TRBV20-1 and TRBJ1-1, with D possibly matching TRBD1 (5 bases). The length of the CDR3 is 14 residues. The V and J ends lost 1 base and 1 base respectively, with 10 bases between them. Germline loops: CDR1 DFQATT, CDR2 SNEGSKA (reference sequence). CDR3 sequence (DNA): TGCAGTGCTAGAGGGGGCCAAAAGAACACTGAAGCTTTCTTT. This sequence encodes CSARGGQKNTEAFF.

This chain uses TRBV19 with TRBJ1-1; D perhaps matches TRBD1 (5 bases). This CDR3 is built from 12 residues. In germline, CDR1 is LNHDA, CDR2 SQIVND (reference sequence). The germline V and J ends were trimmed by 4 bases and 3 bases, with 6 bases remaining between them. The CDR3 spells CASSRGDTEAFF. In DNA, the CDR3 is TGTGCCAGTAGTAGGGGGGACACTGAAGCTTTCTTT.

This clonotype appeared many times. The rearrangement joins TRBV7-2 to TRBJ2-3, with 11 bases that match TRBD2. Germline V gives CDR1 SGHTA, CDR2 FQGNSA. V lost 0 bases to trimming and J lost 3 bases; unmatched junction nucleotides: 8. CDR3 length equals 18 residues. CDR3 in amino acids: CASSLARTSGRGTDTQYF. The DNA for the CDR3 is TGTGCCAGCAGCTTAGCTAGAACTAGCGGGAGAGGGACAGATACGCAGTATTTT.

V usage is TRBV6-1 and J usage is TRBJ1-5, with 7 bases lining up with TRBD1. Germline V CDR1 and CDR2: MNHNS, SASEGT. The CDR3 totals 15 residues. V shed 8 bases, J shed 2 bases, and the junction held 9 bases outside the gene matches. CDR3 sequence: CASGAQGGRNQPQHF. CDR3 nucleotide sequence: TGTGCCAGCGGGGCTCAGGGGGGGCGCAATCAGCCCCAGCATTTT.

This rearrangement joins TRBV10-3 to TRBJ2-7, with D perhaps TRBD1 (5 bases). The germline V gene has CDR1 ENHRY and CDR2 SYGVKD. CDR3 length: 11 residues. V lost 4 bases to trimming and J lost 12 bases, with 13 bases between them. Here the CDR3 reads CAISGGQGVYF. The DNA for the CDR3 is TGTGCCATCAGTGGTGGGCAGGGCGTGTACTTC.

The V call is TRBV7-3, the J call TRBJ2-5, with D perhaps TRBD1 (6 bases). Looked up from germline, CDR1 is SGHTA and CDR2 is FQGTGA. This CDR3 comprises 18 residues. V was shortened by 2 bases and J by 6 bases, with 25 bases between the two germline ends. The DNA of the CDR3 is TGTGCCAGCAGCTTAGTCTGTGGACTTGGGGGCCTACGACAGACCCAGTACTTC. Amino acid sequence: CASSLVCGLGGLRQTQYF.

The chain is built from TRBV7-3 and TRBJ2-3, with TRBD1 identical over 9 bases. The CDR3 spans 15 residues. The germline gives CDR1 SGHTA, CDR2 FQGTGA. Germline trimming cut 5 bases from V and 4 bases from J; bases unmatched to any gene: 7. The CDR3 nucleotides read TGTGCCAGCAGCCCCCGGACAGGGGAAGCAGATACGCAGTATTTT. This codes for CASSPRTGEADTQYF. The full variable domain, its missing parts supplied by reference TRBV7-3 and TRBJ2-3, is GAGVSQTPSNKVTEKGKYVELRCDPISGHTALYWYRQSLGQGPEFLIYFQGTGAADDSGLPNDRFFAVRPEGSVSTLKIQRTERGDSAVYLCASSPRTGEADTQYFGPGTRLTVL.

The table lists this clonotype with many counts. The chain employs TRBV24-1 and TRBJ2-3; D is unclear. This CDR3 is 16 amino acids long. V was shortened by 5 bases and J by 0 bases, with 14 bases between the two germline ends. CDR1 KGHDR and CDR2 SFDVKD come from the germline V gene. As DNA, the CDR3 is TGTGCCACCAGTGCTCTGCCCTATACTAGCACAGATACGCAGTATTTT. This codes for CATSALPYTSTDTQYF.

This clonotype has just one count. The chain recombines TRBV9 with TRBJ1-2, with D possibly being TRBD1 (5 bases). The CDR3 length is 16 residues. Germline loops: CDR1 SGDLS, CDR2 YYNGEE. With 5 bases removed from V and 4 bases from J, the gap between germline ends came to 21 bases. The CDR3 nucleotides are TGTGCCAGCAGTGCTAGAGCGACAGAAAGGGGCTATGGCTACACCTTC. It translates to CASSARATERGYGYTF.

This clonotype was picked up a small number of times. V and J are TRBV2 and TRBJ1-1, with D unclear. Germline CDR1 reads SNHLY; CDR2 reads FYNNEI. The CDR3 extends over 14 amino acids. Trimming cost V 4 bases and J 0 bases, with 9 bases left between them. The CDR3 region has the DNA TGTGCCAGCAGTGTTGAACTTCTGAACACTGAAGCTTTCTTT. Its translation: CASSVELLNTEAFF.

This clonotype was detected many times. The rearrangement links TRBV6-5 to TRBJ1-5; D might be TRBD1 (5 bases). V was shortened by 0 bases and J by 2 bases, with 11 bases between the two germline ends. Germline V gene data show CDR1 as MNHEY and CDR2 as SVGAGI. The CDR3 is made up of 16 amino acids. This CDR3 is CASSYSTARGNQPQHF. The CDR3 DNA reads TGTGCCAGCAGTTACTCGACGGCCAGGGGCAATCAGCCCCAGCATTTT.